This T cell receptor beta chain was observed in a study of shared clonotypes between healthy human individuals. Study details: A couple of women and a few men aged 18 to 49 made up the donors.

This CDR3 has 14 amino acids. Trimming pared 2 bases from V and 2 bases from J, leaving 9 bases between. Germline CDR1 reads KGHSH; CDR2 reads LQKENI. Method: immunoSEQ multiplex PCR; TCRdb's copy keeps in-frame clones and lacks some. Here the sample spans about 1 million clones, about 70% being singletons. Sequenced material: memory CD4+ T cells sorted from blood. Regarding subset: CD45RA-negative fraction. This sequence originates from a man aged 18 to 29 in good health. This chain links TRBV18 with TRBJ2-5, with a possible D match to TRBD1 (6 bases). CDR3 nucleotides: TGTGCCAGCTCACCATTGACAGGTCAAGAGACCCAGTACTTC. Its protein product is CASSPLTGQETQYF.